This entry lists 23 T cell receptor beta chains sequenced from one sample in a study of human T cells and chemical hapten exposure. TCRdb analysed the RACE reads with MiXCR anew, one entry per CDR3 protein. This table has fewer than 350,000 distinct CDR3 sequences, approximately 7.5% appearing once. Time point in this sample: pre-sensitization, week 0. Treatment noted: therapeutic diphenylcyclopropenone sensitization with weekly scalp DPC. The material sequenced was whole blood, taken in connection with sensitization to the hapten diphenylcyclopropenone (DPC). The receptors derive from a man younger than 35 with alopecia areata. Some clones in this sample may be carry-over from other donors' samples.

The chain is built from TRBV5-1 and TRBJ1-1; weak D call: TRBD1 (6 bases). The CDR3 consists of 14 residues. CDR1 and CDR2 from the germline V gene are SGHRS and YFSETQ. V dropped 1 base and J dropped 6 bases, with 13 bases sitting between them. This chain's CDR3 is CASSLTGTVSEAFF. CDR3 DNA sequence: TGCGCCAGCAGCTTGACAGGGACGGTGTCTGAAGCTTTCTTT.

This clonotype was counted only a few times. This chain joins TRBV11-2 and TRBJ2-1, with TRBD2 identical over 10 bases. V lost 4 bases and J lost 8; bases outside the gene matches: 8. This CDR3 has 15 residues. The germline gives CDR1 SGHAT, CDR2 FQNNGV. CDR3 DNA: TGTGCCAGCAGCTACACAGCGGGGGGGCCTCATGAGCAGTTCTTC. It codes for CASSYTAGGPHEQFF.

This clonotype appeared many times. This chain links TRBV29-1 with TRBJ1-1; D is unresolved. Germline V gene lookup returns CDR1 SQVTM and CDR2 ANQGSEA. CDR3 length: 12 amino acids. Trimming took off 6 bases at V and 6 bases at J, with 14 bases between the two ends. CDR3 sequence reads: CSVHGSGAEAFF. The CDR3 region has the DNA TGCAGCGTCCACGGGTCTGGGGCTGAAGCTTTCTTT.

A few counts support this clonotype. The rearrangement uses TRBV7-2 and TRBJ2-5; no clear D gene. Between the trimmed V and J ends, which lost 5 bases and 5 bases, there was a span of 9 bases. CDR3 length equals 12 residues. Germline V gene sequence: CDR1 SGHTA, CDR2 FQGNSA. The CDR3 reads CASSRYWETQYF. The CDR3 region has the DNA TGTGCCAGCAGCCGGTACTGGGAGACCCAGTACTTC.

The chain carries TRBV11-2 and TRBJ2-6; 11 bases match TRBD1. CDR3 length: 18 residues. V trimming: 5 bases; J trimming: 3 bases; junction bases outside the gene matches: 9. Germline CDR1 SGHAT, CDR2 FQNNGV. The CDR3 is CASSPRTGGAVGANVLTF. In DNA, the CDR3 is TGTGCCAGCAGCCCCCGGACAGGGGGCGCCGTTGGGGCCAACGTCCTGACTTTC.

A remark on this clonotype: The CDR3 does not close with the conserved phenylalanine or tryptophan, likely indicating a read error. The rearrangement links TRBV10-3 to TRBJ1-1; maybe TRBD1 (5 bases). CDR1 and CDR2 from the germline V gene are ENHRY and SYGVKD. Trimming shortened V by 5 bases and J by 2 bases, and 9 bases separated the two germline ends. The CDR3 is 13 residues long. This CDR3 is CAISFDRNTEAFI. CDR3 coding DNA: TGTGCCATCAGTTTTGACAGAAACACTGAAGCTTTCATT.

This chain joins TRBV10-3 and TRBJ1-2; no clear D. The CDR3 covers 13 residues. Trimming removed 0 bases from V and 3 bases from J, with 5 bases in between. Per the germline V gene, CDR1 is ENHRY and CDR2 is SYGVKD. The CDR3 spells CAISESTDYGYTF. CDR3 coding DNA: TGTGCCATCAGTGAGTCGACGGACTATGGCTACACCTTC.

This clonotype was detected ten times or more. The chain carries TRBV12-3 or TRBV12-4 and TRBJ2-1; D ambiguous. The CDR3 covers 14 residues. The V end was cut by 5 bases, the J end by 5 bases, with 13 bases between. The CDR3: CASSATRVDNEQFF. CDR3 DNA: TGTGCCAGCAGTGCCACCCGGGTTGACAATGAGCAGTTCTTC.

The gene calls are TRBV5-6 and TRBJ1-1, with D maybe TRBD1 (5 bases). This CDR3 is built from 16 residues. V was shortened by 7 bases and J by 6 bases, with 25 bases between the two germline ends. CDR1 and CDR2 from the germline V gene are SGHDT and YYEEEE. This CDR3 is CASVQGRRGRRAEAFF. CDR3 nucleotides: TGTGCCAGCGTCCAAGGGAGGAGGGGCCGAAGGGCTGAAGCTTTCTTT.

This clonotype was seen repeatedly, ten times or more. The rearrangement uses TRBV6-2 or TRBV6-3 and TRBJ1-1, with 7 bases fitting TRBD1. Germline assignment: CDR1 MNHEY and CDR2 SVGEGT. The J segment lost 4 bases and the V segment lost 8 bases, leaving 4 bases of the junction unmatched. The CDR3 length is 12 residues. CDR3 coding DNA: TGTGCCAGCGCCAGGGGGTTCACTGAAGCTTTCTTT. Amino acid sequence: CASARGFTEAFF.

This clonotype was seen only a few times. The CDR3 DNA reads as TGCAGCGTTGACTCGAGGGATGGCCCGATAAACACTGAAGCTTTCTTT. Its protein is CSVDSRDGPINTEAFF. This rearrangement joins TRBV29-1 to TRBJ1-1; no firm D call. V was trimmed by 3 bases and J by 2 bases, leaving 19 bases between them. This CDR3 is built from 16 residues. Germline-derived CDR1 and CDR2 are SQVTM and ANQGSEA. The complete variable domain, with remaining parts taken from reference TRBV29-1 and TRBJ1-1, reads SAVISQKPSRDICQRGTSLTIQCQVDSQVTMMFWYRQQPGQSLTLIATANQGSEATYESGFVIDKFPISRPNLTFSTLTVSNMSPEDSSIYLCSVDSRDGPINTEAFFGQGTRLTVV.

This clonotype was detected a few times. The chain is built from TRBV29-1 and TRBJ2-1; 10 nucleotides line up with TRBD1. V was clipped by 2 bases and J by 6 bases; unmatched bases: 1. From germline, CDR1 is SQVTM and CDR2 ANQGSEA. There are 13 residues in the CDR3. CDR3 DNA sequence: TGCAGCGTTGAATGGACAGGGGGCAATGAGCAGTTCTTC. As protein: CSVEWTGGNEQFF.

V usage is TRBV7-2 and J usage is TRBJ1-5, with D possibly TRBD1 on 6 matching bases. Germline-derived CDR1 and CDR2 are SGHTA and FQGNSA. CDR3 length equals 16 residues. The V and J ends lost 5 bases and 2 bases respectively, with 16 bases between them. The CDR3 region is CASSGQTGMRNQPQHF. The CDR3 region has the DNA TGTGCCAGCAGCGGACAAACAGGGATGCGCAATCAGCCCCAGCATTTT.

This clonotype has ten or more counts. The CDR3 nucleotides read TGTGCCAGCAGCCACCCCACAGGGCCACTATACGAGCAGTACTTC. The encoded protein is CASSHPTGPLYEQYF. V and J are TRBV11-2 and TRBJ2-7, with a weak D call TRBD1 (6 bases). CDR3 size: 15 residues. The V gene lost 5 bases and the J gene lost 4 bases, with 18 bases spanning the gap. Germline CDR1 and CDR2: SGHAT and FQNNGV.

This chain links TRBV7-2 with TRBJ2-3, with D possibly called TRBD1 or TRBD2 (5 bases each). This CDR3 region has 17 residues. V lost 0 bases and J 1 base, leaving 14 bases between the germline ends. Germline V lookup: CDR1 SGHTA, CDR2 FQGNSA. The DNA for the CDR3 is TGTGCCAGCAGCTTAGCTCATGGGGGAGTGGGCACAGATACGCAGTATTTT. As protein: CASSLAHGGVGTDTQYF.

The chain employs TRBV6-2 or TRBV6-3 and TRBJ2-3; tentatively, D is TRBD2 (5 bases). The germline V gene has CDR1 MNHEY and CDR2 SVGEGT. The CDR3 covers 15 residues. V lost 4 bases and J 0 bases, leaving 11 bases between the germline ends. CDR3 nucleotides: TGTGCCAGCAGTTTAGCGACATTGAGCACAGATACGCAGTATTTT. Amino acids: CASSLATLSTDTQYF.

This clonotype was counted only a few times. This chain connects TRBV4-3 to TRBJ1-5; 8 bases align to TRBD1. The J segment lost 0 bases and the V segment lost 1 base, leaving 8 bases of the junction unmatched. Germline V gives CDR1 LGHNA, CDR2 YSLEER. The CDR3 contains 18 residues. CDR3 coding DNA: TGCGCCAGCAGCCAAGTTGTCGCAGGGGGCTATAGCAATCAGCCCCAGCATTTT. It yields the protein CASSQVVAGGYSNQPQHF.

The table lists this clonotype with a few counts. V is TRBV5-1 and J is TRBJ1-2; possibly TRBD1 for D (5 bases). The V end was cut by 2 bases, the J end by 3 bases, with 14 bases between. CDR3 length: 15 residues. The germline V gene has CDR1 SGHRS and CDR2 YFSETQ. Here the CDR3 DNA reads TGCGCCAGCAGCTTTCGGGACGCAGGTGACTATGGCTACACCTTC. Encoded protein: CASSFRDAGDYGYTF.

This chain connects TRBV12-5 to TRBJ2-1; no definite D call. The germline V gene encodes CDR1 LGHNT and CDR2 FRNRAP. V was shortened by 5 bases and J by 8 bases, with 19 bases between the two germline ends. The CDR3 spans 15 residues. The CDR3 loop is CASGTHSYDKDEQFF. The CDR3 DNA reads TGTGCTAGTGGTACTCACAGCTACGATAAAGATGAGCAGTTCTTC.

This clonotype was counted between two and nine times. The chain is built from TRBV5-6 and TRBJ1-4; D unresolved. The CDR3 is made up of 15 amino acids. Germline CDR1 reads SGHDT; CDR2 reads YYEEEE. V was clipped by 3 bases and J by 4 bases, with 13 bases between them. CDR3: CASSWWTAGNEKLFF. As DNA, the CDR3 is TGTGCCAGCAGCTGGTGGACCGCCGGTAATGAAAAACTGTTTTTT.

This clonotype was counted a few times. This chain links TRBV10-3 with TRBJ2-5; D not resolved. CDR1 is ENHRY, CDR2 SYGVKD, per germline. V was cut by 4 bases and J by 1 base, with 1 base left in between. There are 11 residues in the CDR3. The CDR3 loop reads CAISAQETQYF. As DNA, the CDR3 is TGTGCCATCAGTGCCCAAGAGACCCAGTACTTC.

The CDR3 sequence: CAIKGSEGGETQYF. CDR3 coding DNA: TGTGCCATCAAGGGGTCTGAAGGAGGGGAGACCCAGTACTTC. The chain is built from TRBV10-3 and TRBJ2-5; possibly TRBD2 for D (6 bases). This CDR3 is built from 14 residues. The germline V and J ends were trimmed by 7 bases and 5 bases, with 17 bases remaining between them. Per the germline V gene, CDR1 is ENHRY and CDR2 is SYGVKD.

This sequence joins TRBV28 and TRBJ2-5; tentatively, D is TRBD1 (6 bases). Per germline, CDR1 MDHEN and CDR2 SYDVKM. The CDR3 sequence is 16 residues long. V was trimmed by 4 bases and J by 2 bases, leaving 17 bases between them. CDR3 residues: CASSSERGKGQETQYF. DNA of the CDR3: TGTGCCAGCAGTTCAGAAAGGGGGAAGGGGCAAGAGACCCAGTACTTC.